The 7 T cell receptor beta chains reported below all come from one sample, sequenced in a study of chemoradiotherapy in HPV16-positive cancers. Profiling relied on immunoSEQ multiplex PCR, and the TCRdb table lists in-frame clones only, not all of them. Found here are 15,000 to 20,000 clones, 85% to 90% of them singletons; the top ten hold roughly 2.3%. The sequencing here drew on blood, taken from a patient who underwent chemoradiotherapy. The receptors originated from a human donor with HPV-associated anogenital cancer.

The genes are TRBV12-1 and TRBJ2-7; the table's D gene call, TRBD2, was not cross checked with the DNA. TRBV12-1 is marked as a pseudogene. CDR3 length equals 11 residues. The CDR3 spells CASAINYEQYF. In DNA, the CDR3 is TGTGCCAGCGCGATCAACTACGAGCAGTACTTC.

J is TRBJ1-2 and V is TRBV4-1; possible D gene TRBD1, 5 bases. The ends were cut back, 5 bases at V and 0 bases at J, with 19 bases in the middle. This CDR3 comprises 17 residues. The germline CDR1 and CDR2 sequences are MGHRA and YSYEKL. CDR3 sequence reads: CASSDNDGTTANYGYTF. As DNA, the CDR3 is TGCGCCAGCAGCGACAATGACGGGACTACAGCTAACTATGGCTACACCTTC.

The chain links TRBV2 to TRBJ2-5; no definite D call. The J call is doubtful: the DNA matches TRBJ2-7 better. The germline V gene has CDR1 SNHLY and CDR2 FYNNEI. This CDR3 has 11 residues. The CDR3 nucleotides read TGTGCCAGCAGTGACAACTACGAGCAGTACTTC. Its protein product is CASSDNYEQYF.

The gene calls are TRBV29-1 and TRBJ2-3; TRBD1 aligns across 8 bases. The length of the CDR3 is 13 residues. Germline CDR1 SQVTM, CDR2 ANQGSEA. J gave up 7 bases and V 7 bases, and 10 bases lay outside the gene matches. For the CDR3, the DNA is TGCAGCGCCAGCTGGACAGGGTCGTATACGCAGTATTTT. It yields the protein CSASWTGSYTQYF.

The V gene is TRBV7-9, the J gene TRBJ1-1; 7 bases are a match to TRBD1. The CDR3 spans 13 residues. CDR1 and CDR2 from the germline V gene are SEHNR and FQNEAQ (reference sequence). V was pared by 5 bases and J by 6 bases, with 6 bases of the junction left unmatched. The chain's CDR3 is CASSAGTVSEAFF. Written as DNA, the CDR3 is TGTGCCAGCAGCGCCGGGACAGTCTCTGAAGCTTTCTTT.

V usage is TRBV4-2 and J usage is TRBJ2-3, with TRBD2 matching over 8 bases. Looked up from germline, CDR1 is LGHNA and CDR2 is YNFKEQ. CDR3 size: 16 residues. V gave up 0 bases and J gave up 4 bases; unmatched junction bases: 6. The CDR3 reads CASSQEGAGGPDTQYF. The CDR3 DNA reads as TGTGCCAGCAGCCAAGAGGGCGCGGGGGGCCCAGATACGCAGTATTTT.

For this clone: The same CDR3 arises from other DNA sequences in this sample as well. The chain has TRBV28 and TRBJ2-1, with 9 bases that match TRBD2. Germline-derived CDR1 and CDR2 are MDHEN and SYDVKM. V was clipped by 3 bases and J by 4 bases; unmatched bases: 4. The CDR3 is made up of 15 amino acids. The DNA of the CDR3 is TGTGCCAGCAGTTTCTTGCTAGCGGGATACAATGAGCAGTTCTTC. Translating it yields CASSFLLAGYNEQFF.